This section outlines one TCR beta chain sequence together with its context. Antigen specificity is unknown. This specimen belongs to a study of T cell repertoires in cytomegalovirus infection. As for the study in general: Public TCR beta signature analysis indicated the presence of both CMV infection and matching HLA type. General study points: Across the ex vivo response, the dominant clonotypes were HLA-C-restricted CMV-specific TCR beta clonotypes.

CDR3 length: 15 amino acids. Germline loops: CDR1 MNHEY, CDR2 SVGAGI. Trimming took 7 bases from V and 4 from J, leaving 18 bases between them. TCRdb reprocessed the reads via MiXCR and lists one record per CDR3 protein. Seen here are about 700,000 distinct CDR3 sequences, around 30% observed once, and the top ten hold approximately 18%. This receptor was obtained from a human donor in good health (CMV status not recorded). Some clones in this sample may be carry-over from other donors' samples. This sequence joins TRBV6-5 and TRBJ2-3; tentative D call: TRBD2 (7 bases). Specimen: cultured PBMCs, collected from culture after CMV antigen stimulation. The CDR3 loop reads CASTGGGPGADTQYF. CDR3 bases: TGTGCCAGCACTGGGGGGGGGCCTGGGGCAGATACGCAGTATTTT.